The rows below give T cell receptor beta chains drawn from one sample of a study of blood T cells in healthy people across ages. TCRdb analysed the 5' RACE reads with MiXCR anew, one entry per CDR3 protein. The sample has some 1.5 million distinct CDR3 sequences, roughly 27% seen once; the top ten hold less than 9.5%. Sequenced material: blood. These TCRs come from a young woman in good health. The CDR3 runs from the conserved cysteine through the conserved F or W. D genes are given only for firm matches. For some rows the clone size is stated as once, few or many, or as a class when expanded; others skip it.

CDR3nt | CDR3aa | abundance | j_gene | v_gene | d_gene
TGCAGTGCTCCTTCCCTAGCGGGAGGCGCAGATACGCAGTATTTT | CSAPSLAGGADTQYF | . | TRBJ2-3 | TRBV20-1 | TRBD2
TGCAGCGTTGATCTGACTAGCTCGGATACGCAGTATTTT | CSVDLTSSDTQYF | . | TRBJ2-3 | TRBV29-1 | TRBD2
TGTGCCAGCAGCCCCCAACTAGGGTCGGATTATGGCTACACCTTC | CASSPQLGSDYGYTF | . | TRBJ1-2 | TRBV9 | .
TGTGCCACCAGCAGAGATCGGGCATACACTGAAGCTTTCTTT | CATSRDRAYTEAFF | . | TRBJ1-1 | TRBV15 | .
TGTGCCAGCAGCTTTGTCACGGACTACGAGCAGTACTTC | CASSFVTDYEQYF | few | TRBJ2-7 | TRBV5-5 | .
TGCGCCAGCAGCTTGCAAGGGAAGGACACAGATACGCAGTATTTT | CASSLQGKDTDTQYF | . | TRBJ2-3 | TRBV5-1 | .
TGTGCCGGCAGTTACTCGGTTTCGGGGACACCCATCGAGCAGTACTTC | CAGSYSVSGTPIEQYF | few | TRBJ2-7 | TRBV6-5 | .
TGCGCCAGCAGAGGCAGGGGGCTAGGTGGCTACACCTTC | CASRGRGLGGYTF | . | TRBJ1-2 | TRBV27 | TRBD1
TGCAGCGTTGAAGATCAAGGGCTAGCCACGATCGTGGGGACCCAGTACTTC | CSVEDQGLATIVGTQYF | many | TRBJ2-5 | TRBV29-1 | .
TGTGCCACCATGATCGGAGAGGCCCAGTACTTC | CATMIGEAQYF | once | TRBJ2-7 | TRBV6-5 | .
TGCGCCAGCAGCCCCGTAGGGGGTCGAGCCTACGAGCAGTACTTC | CASSPVGGRAYEQYF | many | TRBJ2-7 | TRBV4-1 | .
TGCAGTGCTAGCCGAGCGGGTCATTACAATGAGCAGTTCTTC | CSASRAGHYNEQFF | . | TRBJ2-1 | TRBV20-1 | .
TGCAGTGCCGATGAAATGTCCACTGAAGCTTTCTTT | CSADEMSTEAFF | . | TRBJ1-1 | TRBV20-1 | .
TGTGCCAGCAGCTCAGGCCAGGGGGTCCAGTACTTC | CASSSGQGVQYF | . | TRBJ2-5 | TRBV11-2 | TRBD1
TGCGCCAGCAGCTTGTCTCCGGACAGGACGTACGAGCAGTACTTC | CASSLSPDRTYEQYF | once | TRBJ2-7 | TRBV5-1 | TRBD1
TGTGCCAGCAGCTTATCCCAGACAGCCACCTACGAGCAGTACTTC | CASSLSQTATYEQYF | many | TRBJ2-7 | TRBV7-2 | .
TGTGCCAGCAGTCCGCAGCGGGCTACGCAGTATTTT | CASSPQRATQYF | few | TRBJ2-3 | TRBV12-3/TRBV12-4 | .
TGTGCCACCTCGGGATGGGGTGAGGGAAACATTCAGTACTTC | CATSGWGEGNIQYF | few | TRBJ2-4 | TRBV7-2 | .
TGTGCCAGCCTCGGAGTCCCCTATGGCTACACCTTC | CASLGVPYGYTF | . | TRBJ1-2 | TRBV12-3/TRBV12-4 | .
TGTGCCAGCAGCTTAGGGTATGCCTCGGAGACCCAGTACTTC | CASSLGYASETQYF | few | TRBJ2-5 | TRBV7-2 | .
TGTGCCAGCAGTTACCGCTTCTCCCCGGACAGGGGGGATCATCAGCCCCAGCATTTT | CASSYRFSPDRGDHQPQHF | . | TRBJ1-5 | TRBV6-5 | TRBD1
TGTGCTAGTGGTTTGGCGCAAACAGGGGACTATGGCTACACCTTC | CASGLAQTGDYGYTF | few | TRBJ1-2 | TRBV12-5 | TRBD1
TGTGCCAGCAGCTTGGAGGGACAGGCTTTCTTT | CASSLEGQAFF | . | TRBJ1-1 | TRBV5-4 | TRBD1
TGTGCCAGCTCACCAACCCCGATACACTCTGGGGCCAACGTCCTGACTTTC | CASSPTPIHSGANVLTF | few | TRBJ2-6 | TRBV18 | .
TGCAGTGCTAGAGCCGGCGCGGGCCTCTACGAGCAGTACTTC | CSARAGAGLYEQYF | . | TRBJ2-7 | TRBV20-1 | .
TGTGCCAGCTCACCACCGGGGCAAGTCTTCCGCGGGTCCCAAGAGACCCAGTACTTC | CASSPPGQVFRGSQETQYF | few | TRBJ2-5 | TRBV18 | .
TGTGCCAGCAGCTTAAAGTACCGGGAGCACTACAATGAGCAGTTCTTC | CASSLKYREHYNEQFF | few | TRBJ2-1 | TRBV7-2 | .
TGTGCCAGCGGCTATAACCTCCAGGGGACAGATACGCAGTATTTT | CASGYNLQGTDTQYF | . | TRBJ2-3 | TRBV7-9 | .
TGTGCCAGCTCACCCCCGATAAACCCCGGGACTAGCGGGGGTCATCCCCAGTTCTTC | CASSPPINPGTSGGHPQFF | . | TRBJ2-1 | TRBV18 | TRBD2
TGTGCCAGCAGCCCTCAGTTAGCGGGGGCCCCAGATACGCAGTATTTT | CASSPQLAGAPDTQYF | . | TRBJ2-3 | TRBV13 | TRBD2
TGTGCCAGCACCCCGGGACAGCAGAACACTGAAGCTTTCTTT | CASTPGQQNTEAFF | . | TRBJ1-1 | TRBV12-3/TRBV12-4 | TRBD1
TGTGCCAGCAGCTTAGAGGGGGGGTCCGCAACTAATGAAAAACTGTTTTTT | CASSLEGGSATNEKLFF | . | TRBJ1-4 | TRBV11-2 | .
TGCAGTGCTAGAGTGAAGAGGACGGATCTTAATCAGCCCCAGCATTTT | CSARVKRTDLNQPQHF | many | TRBJ1-5 | TRBV20-1 | .
TGTGCCAGCAGCTTGGTGGTAGACAGTGAAAAACTGTTTTTT | CASSLVVDSEKLFF | few | TRBJ1-4 | TRBV7-2 | .
TGCGCCAGCAAAACACAGGGATCCTACGGGCAGTACTTC | CASKTQGSYGQYF | . | TRBJ2-7 | TRBV5-1 | .
TGTGCCAGCAGCCCCTCTTATGCGAACACTGAAGCTTTCTTT | CASSPSYANTEAFF | many | TRBJ1-1 | TRBV7-9 | .
TGTGCCAGCAGCCAAGATCCGGGACGGAACACAGATACGCAGTATTTT | CASSQDPGRNTDTQYF | many | TRBJ2-3 | TRBV14 | .
TGCAGTGCTCGTATACAGGGGGCTAGCACAGATACGCAGTATTTT | CSARIQGASTDTQYF | . | TRBJ2-3 | TRBV20-1 | TRBD1
TGTGCCAGCAGCTACCCCCGCGGGGGCCGATCCTACGAGCAGTACTTC | CASSYPRGGRSYEQYF | many | TRBJ2-7 | TRBV7-2 | .
TGTGCCAGCAGCTCCGACGTGTATGGCTACACCTTC | CASSSDVYGYTF | . | TRBJ1-2 | TRBV7-1 | .
TGCGCCAGCAACCTTGAAGGGGGCGAGTACGAGCAGTACTTC | CASNLEGGEYEQYF | many | TRBJ2-7 | TRBV5-1 | TRBD1
TGTGCCAGCAGCCCAAGTAGCGGTACTAGCACAGATACGCAGTATTTT | CASSPSSGTSTDTQYF | . | TRBJ2-3 | TRBV2 | .
TGTGCCAGCAGTTACCGCGGGGGGCCTCTAGAGACCCAGTACTTC | CASSYRGGPLETQYF | . | TRBJ2-5 | TRBV6-5 | TRBD2
TGCGCCAGCAGCTTGATTGAGCGGGGGGCCGAGCAGTACTTC | CASSLIERGAEQYF | few | TRBJ2-7 | TRBV5-1 | TRBD2